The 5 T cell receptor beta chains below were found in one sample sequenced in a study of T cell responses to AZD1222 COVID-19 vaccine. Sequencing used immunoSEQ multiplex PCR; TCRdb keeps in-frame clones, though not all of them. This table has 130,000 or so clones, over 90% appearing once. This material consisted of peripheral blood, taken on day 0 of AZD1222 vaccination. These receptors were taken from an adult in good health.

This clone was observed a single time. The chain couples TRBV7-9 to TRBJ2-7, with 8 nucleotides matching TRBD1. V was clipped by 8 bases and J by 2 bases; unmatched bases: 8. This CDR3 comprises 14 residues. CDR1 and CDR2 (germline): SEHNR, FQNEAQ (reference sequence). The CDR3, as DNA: TGTGCCAGCGGCGCAGGGGGCTCCGCCTACGAGCAGTACTTC. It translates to CASGAGGSAYEQYF.

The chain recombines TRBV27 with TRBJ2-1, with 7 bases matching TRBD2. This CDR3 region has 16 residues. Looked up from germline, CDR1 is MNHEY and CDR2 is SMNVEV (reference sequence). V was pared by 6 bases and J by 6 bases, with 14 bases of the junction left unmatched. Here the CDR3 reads CASRPEAGWITNEQFF. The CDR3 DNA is TGTGCCAGCAGACCCGAAGCGGGATGGATTACCAATGAGCAGTTCTTC.

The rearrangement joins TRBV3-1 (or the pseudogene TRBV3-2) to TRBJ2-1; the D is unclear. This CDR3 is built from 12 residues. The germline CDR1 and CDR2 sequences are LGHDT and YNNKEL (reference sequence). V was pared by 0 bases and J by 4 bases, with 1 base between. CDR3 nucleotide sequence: TGTGCCAGCAGCCAAGAATACAATGAGCAGTTCTTC. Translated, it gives CASSQEYNEQFF.

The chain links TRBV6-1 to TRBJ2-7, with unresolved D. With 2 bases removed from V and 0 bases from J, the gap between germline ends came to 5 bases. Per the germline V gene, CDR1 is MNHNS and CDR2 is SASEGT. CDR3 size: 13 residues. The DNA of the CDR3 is TGTGCCAGCAGTGAAACGGCCTCCTACGAGCAGTACTTC. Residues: CASSETASYEQYF.

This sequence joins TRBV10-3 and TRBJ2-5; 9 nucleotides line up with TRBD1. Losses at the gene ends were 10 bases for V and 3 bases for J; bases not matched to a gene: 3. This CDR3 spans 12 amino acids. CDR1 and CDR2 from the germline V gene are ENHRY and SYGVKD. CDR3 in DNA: TGTGCCACCCGGACAGGGGAAGAGACCCAGTACTTC. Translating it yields CATRTGEETQYF.